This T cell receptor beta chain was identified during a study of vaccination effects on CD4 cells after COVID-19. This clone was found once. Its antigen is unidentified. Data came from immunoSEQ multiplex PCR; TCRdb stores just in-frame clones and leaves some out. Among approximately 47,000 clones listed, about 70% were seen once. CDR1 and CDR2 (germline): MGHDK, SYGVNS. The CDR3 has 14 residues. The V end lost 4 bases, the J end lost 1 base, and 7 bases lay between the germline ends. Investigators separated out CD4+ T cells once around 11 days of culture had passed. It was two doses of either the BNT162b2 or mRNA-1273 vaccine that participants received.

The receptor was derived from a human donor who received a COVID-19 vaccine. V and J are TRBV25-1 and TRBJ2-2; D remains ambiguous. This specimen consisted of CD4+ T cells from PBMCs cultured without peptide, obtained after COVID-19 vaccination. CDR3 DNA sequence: TGTGCCAGCAGTGGGGCAGGGAACACCGGGGAGCTGTTTTTT. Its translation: CASSGAGNTGELFF.